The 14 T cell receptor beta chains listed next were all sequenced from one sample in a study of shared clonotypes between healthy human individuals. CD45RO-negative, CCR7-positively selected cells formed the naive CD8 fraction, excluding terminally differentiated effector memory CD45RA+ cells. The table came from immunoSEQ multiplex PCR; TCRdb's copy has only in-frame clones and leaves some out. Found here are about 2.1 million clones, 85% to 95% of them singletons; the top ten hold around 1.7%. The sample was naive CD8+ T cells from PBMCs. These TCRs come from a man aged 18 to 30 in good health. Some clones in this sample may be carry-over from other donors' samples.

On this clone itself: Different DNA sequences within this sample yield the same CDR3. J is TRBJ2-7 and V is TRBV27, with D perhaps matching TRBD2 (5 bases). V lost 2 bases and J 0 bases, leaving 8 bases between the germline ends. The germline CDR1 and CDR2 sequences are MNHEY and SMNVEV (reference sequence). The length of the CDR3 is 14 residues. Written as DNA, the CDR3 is TGTGCCAGCAGTTTAAGGAGCGGCTCCTACGAGCAGTACTTC. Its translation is CASSLRSGSYEQYF.

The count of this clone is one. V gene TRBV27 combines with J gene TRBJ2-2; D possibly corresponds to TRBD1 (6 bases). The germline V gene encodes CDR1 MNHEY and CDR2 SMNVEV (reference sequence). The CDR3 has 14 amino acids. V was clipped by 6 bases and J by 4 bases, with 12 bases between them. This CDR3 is CASRIGRGTGELFF. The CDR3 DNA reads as TGTGCCAGCAGAATCGGCAGGGGCACCGGGGAGCTGTTTTTT.

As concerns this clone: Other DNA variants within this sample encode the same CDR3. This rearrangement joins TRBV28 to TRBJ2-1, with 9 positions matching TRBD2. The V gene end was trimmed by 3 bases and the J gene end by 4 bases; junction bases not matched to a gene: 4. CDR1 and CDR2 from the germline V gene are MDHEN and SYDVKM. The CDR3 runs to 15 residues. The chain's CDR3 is CASSLGLAGYNEQFF. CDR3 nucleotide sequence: TGTGCCAGCAGTTTGGGGCTAGCGGGATACAATGAGCAGTTCTTC.

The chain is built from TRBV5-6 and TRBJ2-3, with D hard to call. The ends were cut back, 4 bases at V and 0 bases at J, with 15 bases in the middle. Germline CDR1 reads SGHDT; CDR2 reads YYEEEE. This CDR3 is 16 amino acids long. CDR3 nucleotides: TGTGCCAGCAGCATTTTAGCAGAAAGTAGCACAGATACGCAGTATTTT. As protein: CASSILAESSTDTQYF.

The chain's CDR3 is CASSPRTSADNEQFF. CDR3 nucleotides: TGTGCCAGCAGCCCCCGGACTAGCGCCGACAATGAGCAGTTCTTC. The chain joins TRBV7-9 to TRBJ2-1, with 9 bases fitting TRBD2. V lost 5 bases, J lost 5 bases, and 7 bases stayed unmatched. The CDR3 is 15 amino acids. Germline loops: CDR1 SEHNR, CDR2 FQNEAQ (reference sequence).

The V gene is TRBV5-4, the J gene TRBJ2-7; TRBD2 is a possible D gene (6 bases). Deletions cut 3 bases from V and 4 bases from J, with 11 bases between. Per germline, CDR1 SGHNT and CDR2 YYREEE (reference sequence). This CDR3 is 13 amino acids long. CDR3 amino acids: CASSSGEEYEQYF. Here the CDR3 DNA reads TGTGCCAGCAGCTCGGGGGAAGAGTACGAGCAGTACTTC. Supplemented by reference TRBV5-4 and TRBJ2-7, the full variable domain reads ETGVTQSPTHLIKTRGQQVTLRCSSQSGHNTVSWYQQALGQGPQFIFQYYREEENGRGNFPPRFSGLQFPNYSSELNVNALELDDSALYLCASSSGEEYEQYFGPGTRLTVT.

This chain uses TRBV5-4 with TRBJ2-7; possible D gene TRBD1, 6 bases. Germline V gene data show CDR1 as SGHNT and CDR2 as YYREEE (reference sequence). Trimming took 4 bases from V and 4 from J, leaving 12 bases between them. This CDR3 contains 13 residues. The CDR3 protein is CASSDGTRYEQYF. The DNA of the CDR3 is TGTGCCAGCAGCGACGGGACAAGATACGAGCAGTACTTC.

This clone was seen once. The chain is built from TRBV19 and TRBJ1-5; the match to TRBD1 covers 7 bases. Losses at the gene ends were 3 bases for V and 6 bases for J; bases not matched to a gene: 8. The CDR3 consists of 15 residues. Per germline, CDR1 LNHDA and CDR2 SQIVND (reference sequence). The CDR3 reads CASSMVPGGGQPQHF. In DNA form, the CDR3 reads TGTGCCAGTAGTATGGTTCCAGGGGGAGGTCAGCCCCAGCATTTT.

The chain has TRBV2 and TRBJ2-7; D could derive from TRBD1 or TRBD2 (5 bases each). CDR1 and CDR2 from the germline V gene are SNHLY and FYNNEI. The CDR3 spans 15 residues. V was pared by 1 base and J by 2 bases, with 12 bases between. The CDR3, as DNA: TGTGCCAGCAGTGAAGAAGGGACCCGGGCCTACGAGCAGTACTTC. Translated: CASSEEGTRAYEQYF.

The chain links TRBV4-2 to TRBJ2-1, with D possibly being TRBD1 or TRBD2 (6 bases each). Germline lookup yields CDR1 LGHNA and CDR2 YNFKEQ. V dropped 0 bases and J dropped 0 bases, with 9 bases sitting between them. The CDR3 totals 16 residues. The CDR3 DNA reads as TGTGCCAGCAGCCAAGAAGGGGGGTCCTCCTACAATGAGCAGTTCTTC. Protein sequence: CASSQEGGSSYNEQFF.

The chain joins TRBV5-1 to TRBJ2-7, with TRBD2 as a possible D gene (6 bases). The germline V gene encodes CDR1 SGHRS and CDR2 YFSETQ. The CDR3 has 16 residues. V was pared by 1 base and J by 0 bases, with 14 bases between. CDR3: CASSLSARGTSYEQYF. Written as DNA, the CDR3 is TGCGCCAGCAGCTTGAGTGCACGGGGGACCTCCTACGAGCAGTACTTC.

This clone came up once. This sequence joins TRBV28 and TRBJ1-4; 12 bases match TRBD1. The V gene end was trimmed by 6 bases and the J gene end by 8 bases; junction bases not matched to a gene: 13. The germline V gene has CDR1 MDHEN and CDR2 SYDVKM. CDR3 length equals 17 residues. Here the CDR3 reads CASSTRDRGRGGEKLFF. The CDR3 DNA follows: TGTGCCAGCAGCACCCGGGACAGGGGGCGCGGTGGGGAAAAACTGTTTTTT. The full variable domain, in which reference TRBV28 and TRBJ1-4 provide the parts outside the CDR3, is DVKVTQSSRYLVKRTGEKVFLECVQDMDHENMFWYRQDPGLGLRLIYFSYDVKMKEKGDIPEGYSVSREKKERFSLILESASTNQTSMYLCASSTRDRGRGGEKLFFGSGTQLSVL.

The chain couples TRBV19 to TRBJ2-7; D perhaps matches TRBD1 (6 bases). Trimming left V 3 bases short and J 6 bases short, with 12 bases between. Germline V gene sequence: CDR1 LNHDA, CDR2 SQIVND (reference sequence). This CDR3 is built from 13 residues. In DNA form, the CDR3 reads TGTGCCAGTAGTATGGGGACAAGGTTCGAGCAGTACTTC. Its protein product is CASSMGTRFEQYF.

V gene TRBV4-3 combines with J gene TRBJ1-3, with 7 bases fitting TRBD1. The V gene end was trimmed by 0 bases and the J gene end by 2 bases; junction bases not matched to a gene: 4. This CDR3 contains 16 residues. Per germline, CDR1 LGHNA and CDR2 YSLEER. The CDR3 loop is CASSQDSTGTGNTIYF. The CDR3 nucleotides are TGCGCCAGCAGCCAAGATTCGACAGGGACTGGAAACACCATATATTTT.